Below are 29 T cell receptor beta chains sequenced from a single sample in a study of cytomegalovirus exposure and HLA in healthy donors. With 60 Vbeta and 13 Jbeta primers, the PCR was carried out. Profiled with immunoSEQ multiplex PCR; TCRdb holds only in-frame clones, not every one. The data show 90,000 to 130,000 clones, roughly 70% seen once. The sequencing input was PBMCs. The source of these receptors is a woman in her 30s in good health and CMV-seronegative.

Only one count was recorded for this clone. The V gene is TRBV5-1, the J gene TRBJ1-1, with D uncertain. V was shortened by 0 bases and J by 3 bases, with 6 bases between the two germline ends. Germline CDR1 and CDR2: SGHRS and YFSETQ. This CDR3 has 13 amino acids. The CDR3 DNA sequence: TGCGCCAGCAGCTTGGCAGTGGACACTGAAGCTTTCTTT. It encodes CASSLAVDTEAFF.

There are a few counts of this clone. This chain connects TRBV28 to TRBJ1-5, with 7 bases that match TRBD1. V lost 10 bases and J lost 6; bases outside the gene matches: 18. CDR1 and CDR2 from the germline V gene are MDHEN and SYDVKM. The CDR3 sequence is 16 residues long. The CDR3 sequence is CATSTRTGQNFQPQHF. In DNA, the CDR3 is TGTGCCACCTCTACAAGGACGGGACAGAATTTTCAGCCCCAGCATTTT.

The chain combines TRBV6-5 with TRBJ1-2, with a possible D match to TRBD1 (5 bases). This CDR3 spans 14 amino acids. The germline V gene has CDR1 MNHEY and CDR2 SVGAGI. The V gene lost 0 bases and the J gene lost 9 bases, with 14 bases spanning the gap. The chain's CDR3 is CASSYSLEGRSYTF. As DNA, the CDR3 is TGTGCCAGCAGTTACTCGTTGGAGGGACGGAGCTACACCTTC.

This clone came up a few times. The rearrangement joins TRBV14 to TRBJ1-1; no clear D gene. Trimming cost V 2 bases and J 9 bases, with 10 bases left between them. CDR3 length: 12 amino acids. Germline V gives CDR1 SGHDN, CDR2 FVKESK. This CDR3 reads CASSQSGSQAFF. Written as DNA, the CDR3 is TGTGCCAGCAGCCAAAGCGGCTCGCAAGCTTTCTTT.

The rearrangement uses TRBV7-9 and TRBJ1-4, with 9 bases matching TRBD1. This CDR3 has 15 amino acids. Trimming took 0 bases from V and 7 from J; bases not matched to a gene: 3. Germline lookup yields CDR1 SEHNR and CDR2 FQNEAQ (reference sequence). The CDR3 nucleotides are TGTGCCAGCAGCTTAGCCGGGACAGGGCGTGAAAAACTGTTTTTT. Amino acid sequence: CASSLAGTGREKLFF.

This rearrangement joins TRBV4-3 to TRBJ2-1, with TRBD1 matching 10 bases. Germline trimming cut 2 bases from V and 5 bases from J; bases unmatched to any gene: 18. Germline V gene data show CDR1 as LGHNA and CDR2 as YSLEER. This CDR3 is 20 amino acids long. CDR3 residues: CASSQLLTGGSPRRHNEQFF. For the CDR3, the DNA is TGCGCCAGCAGCCAACTTTTGACAGGGGGCTCCCCTCGGCGGCACAATGAGCAGTTCTTC.

The V call is TRBV4-2, the J call TRBJ1-5; D is perhaps TRBD1 (5 bases). The V end was cut by 4 bases, the J end by 6 bases, with 22 bases between. Germline assignment: CDR1 LGHNA and CDR2 YNFKEQ. This CDR3 comprises 17 residues. The CDR3 DNA is TGTGCCAGCAGCCCCGAAACGGCAGGGACTATTGGTCAGCCCCAGCATTTT. It is translated as CASSPETAGTIGQPQHF.

This clone appeared a few times. The chain couples TRBV7-9 to TRBJ2-3; 14 nucleotides agree with TRBD2. CDR3 length: 16 amino acids. Germline V gene data show CDR1 as SEHNR and CDR2 as FQNEAQ (reference sequence). The junction had 3 bases not matched to a gene; V was cut back by 4 bases and J by 3 bases. CDR3 sequence (DNA): TGTGCCAGCAGCTCGGGACTAGCGGGGGTTACAGATACGCAGTATTTT. This gives the protein CASSSGLAGVTDTQYF.

The chain is built from TRBV30 and TRBJ1-1; the match to TRBD1 covers 7 bases. CDR1 GTSNPN and CDR2 SVGIG come from the germline V gene (reference sequence). With 3 bases clipped from V and 0 bases from J, the junction kept 4 bases outside the gene matches. The CDR3 covers 14 residues. The CDR3 DNA is TGTGCCTGGAGGCCGGGACAGCTGAACACTGAAGCTTTCTTT. Encoded protein: CAWRPGQLNTEAFF.

In this sample, this clone turned up a few times. This chain joins TRBV30 and TRBJ1-1, with D possibly matching TRBD1 (5 bases). V was cut by 0 bases and J by 4 bases, with 12 bases left in between. The V gene's germline CDR1 is GTSNPN and CDR2 SVGIG (reference sequence). The CDR3 length is 14 residues. CDR3 in amino acids: CAWSVRGGGTEAFF. Written as DNA, the CDR3 is TGTGCCTGGAGTGTCCGGGGCGGGGGCACTGAAGCTTTCTTT.

The V call is TRBV30, the J call TRBJ1-3; 7 positions agree with TRBD1. J was trimmed by 4 bases and V by 2 bases; bases with no gene match: 14. CDR1 GTSNPN and CDR2 SVGIG come from the germline V gene (reference sequence). The CDR3 is 17 residues long. CDR3 in amino acids: CAWSLPGGYWEGNTIYF. The CDR3 DNA sequence: TGTGCCTGGAGTCTTCCAGGGGGATATTGGGAAGGAAACACCATATATTTT.

V usage is TRBV19 and J usage is TRBJ1-5, with TRBD1 as a possible D gene (5 bases). CDR1 and CDR2 (germline): LNHDA, SQIVND (reference sequence). The V end was cut by 2 bases, the J end by 2 bases, with 19 bases between. This CDR3 spans 18 amino acids. The DNA for the CDR3 is TGTGCCAGTAGTATATTAGCTGGGACTAACACCGGCAATCAGCCCCAGCATTTT. It codes for CASSILAGTNTGNQPQHF.

The chain recombines TRBV12-5 with TRBJ1-5; a possible D gene is TRBD1 (6 bases). Trimming took 7 bases from V and 1 from J, leaving 11 bases between them. Germline-derived CDR1 and CDR2 are LGHNT and FRNRAP. The CDR3 is 14 amino acids. The CDR3 protein is CASAFQGSNQPQHF. CDR3 in DNA: TGTGCTAGTGCGTTCCAGGGGAGCAATCAGCCCCAGCATTTT.

The chain employs TRBV7-9 and TRBJ1-2; 9 bases are a match to TRBD1. Trimming removed 4 bases from V and 6 bases from J; junction bases left unmatched: 9. The V gene's germline CDR1 is SEHNR and CDR2 FQNEAQ (reference sequence). The CDR3 loop spans 15 amino acids. CDR3 coding DNA: TGTGCCAGCAGCTGGACCGGGACAGGGATAAATGGCTACACCTTC. Translated: CASSWTGTGINGYTF. The complete variable domain, with remaining parts taken from reference TRBV7-9 and TRBJ1-2, reads DTGVSQNPRHKITKRGQNVTFRCDPISEHNRLYWYRQTLGQGPEFLTYFQNEAQLEKSRLLSDRFSAERPKGSFSTLEIQRTEQGDSAMYLCASSWTGTGINGYTFGSGTRLTVV.

This chain links TRBV6-6 with TRBJ1-2; D not certain. V was cut by 6 bases and J by 1 base, with 6 bases left in between. CDR1 and CDR2 (germline): MNHNY, SVGAGI (reference sequence). The CDR3 sequence is 12 residues long. The CDR3 is CASSLLNYGYTF. For the CDR3, the DNA is TGTGCCAGCAGCCTACTTAACTATGGCTACACCTTC.

The gene calls are TRBV25-1 and TRBJ2-6; a possible D gene is TRBD1 (6 bases). Germline V gene lookup returns CDR1 MGHDK and CDR2 SYGVNS. Trimming took 8 bases from V and 0 from J, leaving 11 bases between them. The CDR3 consists of 15 residues. The CDR3 reads CASGTRFSGANVLTF. For the CDR3, the DNA is TGTGCCAGCGGGACACGATTCTCTGGGGCCAACGTCCTGACTTTC.

The rearrangement links TRBV10-3 to TRBJ2-1; D remains ambiguous. Germline V gives CDR1 ENHRY, CDR2 SYGVKD. Deletions cut 0 bases from V and 5 bases from J, with 8 bases between. The CDR3 consists of 14 residues. The CDR3 here is CAISESTRDNEQFF. For the CDR3, the DNA is TGTGCCATCAGTGAGTCGACTCGAGACAATGAGCAGTTCTTC.

This chain connects TRBV5-8 to TRBJ1-1; TRBD1 might be the D (6 bases). The CDR3 has 15 residues. Trimming left V 4 bases short and J 0 bases short, with 13 bases between. Germline loops: CDR1 SGHTS, CDR2 YDEGEE. The CDR3 sequence: CASSPKGDMNTEAFF. As DNA, the CDR3 is TGTGCCAGCAGCCCCAAGGGGGATATGAACACTGAAGCTTTCTTT.

About this clone: A read error may account for a junction end that differs from germline. The chain employs TRBV7-9 and TRBJ2-7; the match to TRBD2 covers 9 bases. Germline V gene lookup returns CDR1 SEHNR and CDR2 FQNEAQ (reference sequence). The CDR3 contains 15 residues. For the CDR3, the DNA is TGTTCCAGCAGCTTAAGAGGGACTAGCTTGGTCGAGCAGTACTTC. Translating it yields CSSSLRGTSLVEQYF. Variable domain in full (rest from reference TRBV7-9 and TRBJ2-7): DTGVSQNPRHKITKRGQNVTFRCDPISEHNRLYWYRQTLGQGPEFLTYFQNEAQLEKSRLLSDRFSAERPKGSFSTLEIQRTEQGDSAMYLCSSSLRGTSLVEQYFGPGTRLTVT.

The chain employs TRBV7-6 and TRBJ1-5; tentatively, D is TRBD1 (5 bases). Trimming shortened V by 2 bases and J by 3 bases, and 11 bases separated the two germline ends. This CDR3 spans 15 amino acids. In germline, CDR1 is SGHVS, CDR2 FNYEAQ. The DNA of the CDR3 is TGTGCCAGCAGCTTACAACAGGCCCCCAATCAGCCCCAGCATTTT. This gives the protein CASSLQQAPNQPQHF.

The chain couples TRBV2 to TRBJ2-3, with no clear D. From germline, CDR1 is SNHLY and CDR2 FYNNEI. Trimming cost V 3 bases and J 13 bases, with 11 bases left between them. CDR3 size: 11 residues. CDR3 coding DNA: TGTGCCAGCAGTGAGTTTGAGAGGAAGTATTTT. Translation gives CASSEFERKYF. Full variable domain (outside the CDR3, taken from reference TRBV2 and TRBJ2-3): EPEVTQTPSHQVTQMGQEVILRCVPISNHLYFYWYRQILGQKVEFLVSFYNNEISEKSEIFDDQFSVERPDGSNFTLKIRSTKLEDSAMYFCASSEFERKYFGPGTRLTVL.

About this clone itself: The junction shows a germline mismatch at one end, possibly a read error. The chain is built from TRBV6-4 and TRBJ1-2; D may be TRBD1 (5 bases). Per the germline V gene, CDR1 is MRHNA and CDR2 is SNTAGT. This CDR3 spans 8 amino acids. The CDR3 here is CTRAGYTF. Here the CDR3 DNA reads TGTACCAGGGCTGGCTACACCTTC.

This clone was counted a single time. The chain carries TRBV5-4 and TRBJ1-2, with D possibly matching TRBD1 (5 bases). In germline, CDR1 is SGHNT, CDR2 YYREEE (reference sequence). The CDR3 consists of 15 residues. V lost 2 bases to trimming and J lost 4 bases, with 15 bases between them. The CDR3 protein is CASSFWRGGIYGYTF. The CDR3 coding sequence is TGTGCCAGCAGCTTTTGGAGGGGCGGGATCTATGGCTACACCTTC.

The V gene is TRBV9, the J gene TRBJ2-3; D is ambiguous. V was shortened by 2 bases and J by 2 bases, with 9 bases between the two germline ends. The CDR3 sequence is 14 residues long. The V gene's germline CDR1 is SGDLS and CDR2 YYNGEE. CDR3 bases: TGTGCCAGCAGCGTGTCAGCGTACACAGATACGCAGTATTTT. This gives the protein CASSVSAYTDTQYF.

The V call is TRBV18, the J call TRBJ1-6; D call uncertain. Germline CDR1 and CDR2: KGHSH and LQKENI. CDR3 size: 16 residues. The V end lost 1 base, the J end lost 9 bases, and 16 bases lay between the germline ends. The CDR3 coding sequence is TGTGCCAGCTCACCACGAGGTTCCGAGGGTCTTTCACCCCTCCACTTT. It specifies CASSPRGSEGLSPLHF.

The rearrangement uses TRBV27 and TRBJ1-6, with D unclear. This CDR3 contains 16 residues. Germline V gives CDR1 MNHEY, CDR2 SMNVEV (reference sequence). V dropped 6 bases and J dropped 1 base, with 13 bases sitting between them. For the CDR3, the DNA is TGTGCCAGCAGCTGGGCCTCGGGGTCCTATAATTCACCCCTCCACTTT. This encodes CASSWASGSYNSPLHF.

The rearrangement uses TRBV6-5 and TRBJ1-1; 8 nucleotides agree with TRBD1. CDR3 size: 14 residues. The germline V gene has CDR1 MNHEY and CDR2 SVGAGI. After removal of 5 bases from V and 1 base from J, the junction contained 3 bases not matched to a gene. Written as DNA, the CDR3 is TGTGCCAGCAGTCGGGACAGGTGGAACACTGAAGCTTTCTTT. This translates into CASSRDRWNTEAFF.

The V call is TRBV2, the J call TRBJ1-1, with D perhaps TRBD1 (5 bases). V dropped 10 bases and J dropped 4 bases, with 16 bases sitting between them. Germline loops: CDR1 SNHLY, CDR2 FYNNEI. This CDR3 is 13 amino acids long. The CDR3 loop is CATITGRGTEAFF. CDR3 DNA sequence: TGTGCCACTATCACGGGTAGGGGCACTGAAGCTTTCTTT.

This clone was counted a few times. The gene calls are TRBV4-3 and TRBJ2-7, with a possible D match to TRBD2 (6 bases). Deletions cut 1 base from V and 8 bases from J, with 18 bases between. Germline V gene sequence: CDR1 LGHNA, CDR2 YSLEER. The CDR3 length is 15 residues. The CDR3 coding sequence is TGCGCCAGCAGCCAAGTGCGAGGGGTGGAGGGTCAGCAGTACTTC. Amino acid sequence: CASSQVRGVEGQQYF.